Below are 24 T cell receptor beta chains sequenced from a single sample in a study of CD8+ T cells in alopecia areata. Extraction and reverse transcription of RNA yielded cDNA as the sequencing template. Measured with immunoSEQ multiplex PCR; TCRdb has only the in-frame clones, and not every one. The sample yields 110,000 or so clones, about 61% seen once. The specimen was CD4+ T cells sorted from blood. The origin of the receptors is a human donor in good health.

This chain uses TRBV11-2 with TRBJ1-2; D not resolved. Trimming stripped 0 bases from V and 4 bases from J, with 9 bases between. In germline, CDR1 is SGHAT, CDR2 FQNNGV. The CDR3 is made up of 14 amino acids. CDR3 in amino acids: CASSLDLGGYGYTF. In DNA form, the CDR3 reads TGTGCCAGCAGCTTAGATCTGGGTGGCTATGGCTACACCTTC.

The genes are TRBV29-1 and TRBJ1-2, with D perhaps matching TRBD1 (5 bases). The V gene's germline CDR1 is SQVTM and CDR2 ANQGSEA. Trimming left V 7 bases short and J 8 bases short, with 20 bases between. This CDR3 spans 13 amino acids. CDR3 nucleotides: TGCAGCGCCGACAGCGACCCCGTTAGCGGCTACACCTTC. The encoded protein is CSADSDPVSGYTF.

This chain joins TRBV6-5 and TRBJ1-5; D is unclear. This CDR3 comprises 14 residues. In germline, CDR1 is MNHEY, CDR2 SVGAGI. V dropped 6 bases and J dropped 6 bases, with 15 bases sitting between them. The CDR3 region has the DNA TGTGCCAGCAGCCCCTCGCCGCGGTTTCAGCCCCAGCATTTT. This encodes CASSPSPRFQPQHF.

This clone was detected only once. J is TRBJ1-1 and V is TRBV30; a possible D gene is TRBD1 (5 bases). The CDR3 covers 13 residues. Trimming cost V 4 bases and J 1 base, with 10 bases left between them. Germline lookup yields CDR1 GTSNPN and CDR2 SVGIG (reference sequence). Written as DNA, the CDR3 is TGTGCCTGGACTCTCCAGGGGAACACTGAAGCTTTCTTT. This translates into CAWTLQGNTEAFF.

The DNA for the CDR3 is TGTGCCTGGAGTCCCGACAGGAAGGAGCCCCAGCATTTT. This codes for CAWSPDRKEPQHF. The chain carries TRBV30 and TRBJ1-5; possible D gene TRBD1, 6 bases. CDR3 length equals 13 residues. Per germline, CDR1 GTSNPN and CDR2 SVGIG (reference sequence). Trimming removed 2 bases at V and 8 bases at J, with 13 bases between.

The chain combines TRBV30 with TRBJ2-5, with 11 bases matching TRBD1. Germline CDR1 and CDR2: GTSNPN and SVGIG (reference sequence). With 2 bases clipped from V and 5 bases from J, the junction kept 10 bases outside the gene matches. The CDR3 contains 16 residues. CDR3 loop: CAWSTSPDRGRETQYF. DNA of the CDR3: TGTGCCTGGAGTACCTCCCCGGACAGGGGGCGTGAGACCCAGTACTTC.

This clone was counted only a few times. The chain uses TRBV7-2 and TRBJ2-1; D ambiguous. Trimming removed 2 bases at V and 9 bases at J, with 14 bases between. The CDR3 covers 14 residues. The germline gives CDR1 SGHTA, CDR2 FQGNSA. The CDR3 bases are TGTGCCAGCAGCTTAAGTAGACCACAAGGTGAGCAGTTCTTC. It specifies CASSLSRPQGEQFF.

This clone was observed a handful of times. The chain uses TRBV6-5 and TRBJ1-6, with D maybe TRBD1 (5 bases). The CDR3 loop spans 16 amino acids. The V gene lost 2 bases and the J gene lost 9 bases, with 17 bases spanning the gap. Germline V lookup: CDR1 MNHEY, CDR2 SVGAGI. The CDR3 region is CASSYGGAVLGSPLHF. CDR3 bases: TGTGCCAGCAGTTACGGCGGGGCCGTACTGGGTTCACCCCTCCACTTT.

This sequence joins TRBV29-1 and TRBJ1-1, with 9 positions matching TRBD1. Trimming cost V 7 bases and J 0 bases; bases outside gene matches: 3. Germline CDR1 SQVTM, CDR2 ANQGSEA. This CDR3 has 13 amino acids. The CDR3 DNA reads as TGCAGCGGCCGACAGGGGGTGAACACTGAAGCTTTCTTT. It is translated as CSGRQGVNTEAFF.

The chain combines TRBV5-6 with TRBJ1-1, with unresolved D. CDR3 size: 12 residues. Germline lookup yields CDR1 SGHDT and CDR2 YYEEEE. V dropped 0 bases and J dropped 3 bases, with 3 bases sitting between them. CDR3 residues: CASSLGDTEAFF. The CDR3 DNA reads TGTGCCAGCAGCTTGGGTGACACTGAAGCTTTCTTT.

This chain connects TRBV5-1 to TRBJ2-5, with TRBD2 as a possible D gene (6 bases). Looked up from germline, CDR1 is SGHRS and CDR2 is YFSETQ. The CDR3 spans 14 residues. V was cut by 2 bases and J by 1 base, with 9 bases left in between. The CDR3 reads CASSFLTSQETQYF. The CDR3 region has the DNA TGCGCCAGCAGCTTTTTGACTAGCCAAGAGACCCAGTACTTC.

The rearrangement joins TRBV30 to TRBJ2-7, with a possible D match to TRBD1 (5 bases). The CDR3 loop spans 13 amino acids. Trimming removed 5 bases from V and 6 bases from J, with 17 bases in between. Germline V gene data show CDR1 as GTSNPN and CDR2 as SVGIG (reference sequence). The CDR3 region is CAWSTGLRVEQYF. The CDR3 nucleotides read TGTGCCTGGTCTACAGGTCTCCGGGTCGAGCAGTACTTC.

The chain is built from TRBV7-2 and TRBJ1-1, with a weak D call TRBD1 (5 bases). CDR1 is SGHTA and CDR2 is FQGNSA in the germline V gene. This CDR3 has 14 amino acids. The V end was cut by 5 bases, the J end by 4 bases, with 14 bases between. The DNA for the CDR3 is TGTGCCAGCAGCACCGGGGCGCCGGGCACTGAAGCTTTCTTT. It yields the protein CASSTGAPGTEAFF.

J is TRBJ1-6 and V is TRBV7-6; D is undetermined. V was cut by 1 base and J by 7 bases, with 5 bases left in between. Germline CDR1 and CDR2: SGHVS and FNYEAQ. This CDR3 has 13 residues. The DNA for the CDR3 is TGTGCCAGCAGCTTAGAACAGAATTCACCCCTCCACTTT. Protein: CASSLEQNSPLHF. The entire variable domain, with the rest obtained from reference TRBV7-6 and TRBJ1-6, is as follows: GAGVSQSPRYKVTKRGQDVALRCDPISGHVSLYWYRQALGQGPEFLTYFNYEAQQDKSGLPNDRFSAERPEGSISTLTIQRTEQRDSAMYRCASSLEQNSPLHFGNGTRLTVT.

V and J are TRBV5-1 and TRBJ2-5, with 12 bases that match TRBD2. The ends lost 0 bases at V and 9 bases at J; junction bases unmatched: 12. The V gene's germline CDR1 is SGHRS and CDR2 YFSETQ. The CDR3 is 17 amino acids. The CDR3 here is CASSLGLAGDLVEAQYF. CDR3 DNA: TGCGCCAGCAGCTTGGGACTAGCGGGGGACCTCGTTGAGGCCCAGTACTTC.

This clone was recorded many times. The rearrangement links TRBV6-5 to TRBJ2-3; 7 bases match TRBD2. This CDR3 spans 16 amino acids. J gave up 0 bases and V 4 bases, and 7 bases lay outside the gene matches. CDR1 is MNHEY and CDR2 is SVGAGI in the germline V gene. In DNA, the CDR3 is TGTGCCAGCAGTTTGGTCCAAGCGGGGAGCACAGATACGCAGTATTTT. Its translation is CASSLVQAGSTDTQYF.

The chain joins TRBV7-9 to TRBJ1-6; D gene ambiguous. From germline, CDR1 is SEHNR and CDR2 FQNEAQ (reference sequence). Trimming stripped 2 bases from V and 10 bases from J, with 12 bases between. The CDR3 totals 14 residues. In DNA form, the CDR3 reads TGTGCCAGCAGCTTAATCGGTCGTGAATCACCCCTCCACTTT. It codes for CASSLIGRESPLHF.

The CDR3 loop reads CSAGYNEQFF. The CDR3 DNA sequence: TGCAGTGCTGGGTACAATGAGCAGTTCTTC. The rearrangement links TRBV20-1 to TRBJ2-1, with D unclear. V was trimmed by 5 bases and J by 4 bases, leaving 3 bases between them. CDR1 is DFQATT and CDR2 is SNEGSKA in the germline V gene (reference sequence). The CDR3 runs 10 residues.

This clone came up a few times. The rearrangement links TRBV27 to TRBJ2-1, with 8 bases aligning to TRBD2. V trimming: 4 bases; J trimming: 5 bases; junction bases outside the gene matches: 7. Germline V gene lookup returns CDR1 MNHEY and CDR2 SMNVEV (reference sequence). The CDR3 is made up of 15 amino acids. DNA for the CDR3: TGTGCCAGCAGTTCCCCCCGCGGGGGGAACAATGAGCAGTTCTTC. It codes for CASSSPRGGNNEQFF.

There are a few counts of this clone. The rearrangement uses TRBV29-1 and TRBJ2-2, with D perhaps TRBD2 (6 bases). CDR3 length: 14 amino acids. V was shortened by 7 bases and J by 7 bases, with 19 bases between the two germline ends. Per the germline V gene, CDR1 is SQVTM and CDR2 is ANQGSEA. CDR3 residues: CSGTLASPYGELFF. For the CDR3, the DNA is TGCAGCGGGACTCTAGCGAGCCCTTACGGGGAGCTGTTTTTT.

This sequence joins TRBV5-1 and TRBJ2-3; D unclear. The V gene lost 3 bases and the J gene lost 0 bases, with 8 bases spanning the gap. Germline loops: CDR1 SGHRS, CDR2 YFSETQ. The length of the CDR3 is 14 residues. As DNA, the CDR3 is TGCGCCAGCAGCTCGTTGGGGAGCACAGATACGCAGTATTTT. Its translation: CASSSLGSTDTQYF.

The J gene is TRBJ1-2, the V gene TRBV30; D not certain. Germline V gene data show CDR1 as GTSNPN and CDR2 as SVGIG (reference sequence). The CDR3 contains 12 residues. Trimming cost V 0 bases and J 9 bases, with 11 bases left between them. The CDR3 sequence: CAWSVVRESYTF. The CDR3 nucleotides are TGTGCCTGGAGTGTGGTACGGGAGAGCTACACCTTC.

This clone was detected a few times. The chain uses TRBV29-1 and TRBJ1-1; 8 positions match TRBD1. There are 14 residues in the CDR3. Germline V CDR1 and CDR2: SQVTM, ANQGSEA. Trimming cost V 6 bases and J 0 bases; bases outside gene matches: 6. The CDR3 region has the DNA TGCAGCGTGGGCCAGGGGGCTCTGAACACTGAAGCTTTCTTT. Translated: CSVGQGALNTEAFF.

The chain uses TRBV29-1 and TRBJ1-3; D is uncertain. CDR1 and CDR2 (germline): SQVTM, ANQGSEA. The CDR3 extends over 14 amino acids. The ends were cut back, 1 base at V and 0 bases at J, with 7 bases in the middle. The CDR3 region is CSVEGSTSGNTIYF. DNA for the CDR3: TGCAGCGTTGAAGGGTCCACCTCTGGAAACACCATATATTTT.